This T cell receptor beta chain is drawn from a study of radiation and T cells in renal cell carcinoma (TCRdb year 2020). With regard to the full study: A total of 53 samples underwent TCR beta sequencing, made up of roughly 26 tumors and roughly 27 peripheral blood samples. The final blood draw took place at 4 weeks after radiation, the same time as nephrectomy. Across all 50 or so samples, 4,016,671 unique CDR3 nucleotide sequences, encoding 2,658,974 unique CDR3 amino acid sequences, were identified. Broad study findings and their caveats: Effects of radiation dose or scheduling on the TCR repertoire could not be addressed with the single-armed trial design. No pretreatment tumor biopsies were available, so the baseline intratumoral presence of clonotypes could not be determined. An increase in top tumor clonotypes in blood was observed from baseline to 2 weeks post-radiation, followed by contraction by 4 weeks, which was taken to suggest transient expansion of tumor-resident clones. Blood repertoire dynamics were not followed beyond 4 weeks after treatment.

Concerning this clone: Its antigen is not yet known. The input lacks base qualities; no much larger clone sits a single base away.

The germline V gene yields SGDLS for CDR1 and YYNGEE for CDR2. V and J are truncated by 3 bases and 1 base respectively, leaving an intervening sequence of 13 bases. The CDR3, from cysteine to phenylalanine, totals 15 residues. The DNA shown is the 45-base CDR3, in frame from base 1. TCR beta libraries were generated from genomic DNA with the immunoSEQ kit, following the manufacturer's recommendations. To prepare libraries, a first multiplex PCR with proprietary primers was run, followed by a second PCR that added unique barcodes, and a bead cleanup was done after each round. Each sample batch included a kit-provided positive control reaction and a negative control reaction. The final libraries were assessed on an Agilent 4200 TapeStation D1000 ScreenTape, pooled by volume, and quantified by qPCR. Sequencing was performed on an Illumina NextSeq500 with a MidOutput 150-cycle cartridge, and 156 Read1 and 15 Index1 cycles were run with kit custom primers. The pooled library was loaded at about 0.98 pM, with a roughly 20% PhiX control spiked in. As for the original processing: Vendor-processed data were analyzed in R, with a clonotype defined as all T cells sharing the same CDR3 nucleotide sequence. For clone abundance analyses, frequencies were normalized to the 10,000 most abundant clones in each sample. Before analysis, public T cell clones were removed, and these numbered fewer than six per sample on average. An abundance difference of at least 32-fold between compartments was the criterion for calling clonotypes tumor-enriched or baseline blood-enriched. A beta-binomial differential abundance model was applied to find clonotypes that expanded or contracted between blood time points. Tumor-blood repertoire similarity was measured with the Baroni-Urbani and Buser coefficient, and groups were compared using two-tailed Wilcoxon tests in R. Not all clones reach the TCRdb copy of this immuneACCESS table, which keeps in-frame sequences only. Checked studies attribute under half of the gap to unresolved V genes and leave the rest unexplained. The DNA gave D and trimming, while V, J and clone size come from that table. The sample includes some 81,000 clones, with 80% to 90% observed a single time. 6% of the sample lies in the top ten.

The time point label, as the study defines it: blood 4 weeks post-SBRT, at nephrectomy. The treatment or condition label, as the study defines it: 15 Gy SBRT to primary tumor, nephrectomy 4 weeks later. The samples were drawn from a clinical trial, where primary renal cell carcinomas were treated with 15 Gy of stereotactic body radiation therapy and then removed by nephrectomy 4 weeks afterward. To follow tumor-enriched clonotypes, peripheral blood was collected serially from radiation-treated patients at baseline and again at 2 weeks and 4 weeks after SBRT. Renal cell carcinoma with clear cell pathology was present in all patients. Genomic DNA for TCR sequencing was prepared using the QIAamp DNA Blood Mini Kit (Qiagen). Samples were included in the analyses only if all quality control checks were passed.

The receptor was isolated from a woman aged 65 to 85 with renal cell carcinoma. The sequences come from blood, collected from a patient whose treatment included radiotherapy and nephrectomy. The chain is made from TRBV9 and TRBJ2-5, with no confidently assigned D gene. The DNA is as follows: TGTGCCAGCAGCGGGACCCCTCCCTTCCAAGAGACCCAGTACTTC. This translates into CASSGTPPFQETQYF.